The 3 T cell receptor beta chains presented below share a single source sample, sequenced in a study of T-cell memory formation after mild COVID-19. TCRdb redid the calling of the 5' RACE reads with MiXCR, one entry per CDR3 protein. The table lists approximately 150,000 distinct CDR3 sequences, approximately 21% of them singletons. The specimen was PBMCs or a T cell subset sorted from them (not recorded which). These receptor sequences come from an adult woman who had mild COVID-19 (a few samples of this study predate the infection). Cell type and time point are not known.

This clonotype has more than one count but fewer than ten. The rearrangement joins TRBV7-8 to TRBJ1-2; 8 positions match TRBD1. Per the germline V gene, CDR1 is SGHVS and CDR2 is FQNEAQ. The CDR3 sequence is 16 residues long. V shed 5 bases and J 1 base; nucleotides not matched to a gene: 9. In DNA, the CDR3 is TGTGCCAGCAGCCCGACGACAGGGGCCAGTAACTATGGCTACACCTTC. The encoded protein is CASSPTTGASNYGYTF.

The rearrangement links TRBV12-3 or TRBV12-4 to TRBJ2-2; 7 bases agree with TRBD2. This CDR3 is built from 14 residues. Trimming cost V 6 bases and J 7 bases; bases outside gene matches: 8. CDR3 DNA: TGTGCCAGCAGACCCCCTCCGGGGGGCGGGGAGCTGTTTTTT. Protein sequence: CASRPPPGGGELFF.

This clonotype was seen a few times. This chain connects TRBV12-3 or TRBV12-4 to TRBJ2-1; the match to TRBD2 covers 8 bases. CDR3 length: 15 residues. Losses at the gene ends were 8 bases for V and 4 bases for J; bases not matched to a gene: 10. Written as DNA, the CDR3 is TGTGCCAGCTCTCGCGCGGGACTAGGATACAATGAGCAGTTCTTC. Residues: CASSRAGLGYNEQFF.